This record covers a single TCR beta chain. This record comes from a study of cytomegalovirus exposure and HLA in healthy donors. TCRdb keeps only in-frame clones here, not all; method: immunoSEQ multiplex PCR. Of under 250,000 clones detected, about 81% appear once; the ten largest clones hold less than 1.5%. This CDR3 contains 17 residues. V lost 0 bases to trimming and J lost 0 bases, with 10 bases between them. Germline V gives CDR1 SGHRS, CDR2 YFSETQ. The sample consisted of PBMCs. The receptor was isolated from a young woman in good health and CMV-seronegative. The gene calls are TRBV5-1 and TRBJ2-6, with D maybe TRBD2 (5 bases). DNA for the CDR3: TGCGCCAGCAGCTTGGGCCGGGGTCTCTCTGGGGCCAACGTCCTGACTTTC. Amino acids: CASSLGRGLSGANVLTF.